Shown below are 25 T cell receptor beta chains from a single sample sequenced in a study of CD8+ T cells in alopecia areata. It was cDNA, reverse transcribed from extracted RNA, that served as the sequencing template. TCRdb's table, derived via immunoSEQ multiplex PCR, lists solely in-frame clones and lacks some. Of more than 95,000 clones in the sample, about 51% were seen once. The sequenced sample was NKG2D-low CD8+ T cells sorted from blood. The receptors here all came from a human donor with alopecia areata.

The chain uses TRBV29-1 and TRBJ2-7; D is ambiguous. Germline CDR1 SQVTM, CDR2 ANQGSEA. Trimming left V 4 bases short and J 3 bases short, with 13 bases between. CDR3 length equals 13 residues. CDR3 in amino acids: CSVVVRSSYEQYF. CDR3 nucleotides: TGCAGCGTTGTGGTTAGGAGTAGCTACGAGCAGTACTTC.

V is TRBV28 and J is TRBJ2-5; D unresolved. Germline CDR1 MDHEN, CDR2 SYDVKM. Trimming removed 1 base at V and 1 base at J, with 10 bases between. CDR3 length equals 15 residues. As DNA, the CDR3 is TGTGCCAGCAGTTTATTTGGGTTCTTCCAAGAGACCCAGTACTTC. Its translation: CASSLFGFFQETQYF.

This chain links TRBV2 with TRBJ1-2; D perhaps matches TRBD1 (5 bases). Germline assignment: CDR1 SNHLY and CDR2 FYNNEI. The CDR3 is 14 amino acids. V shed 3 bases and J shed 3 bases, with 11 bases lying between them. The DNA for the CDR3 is TGTGCCAGCAGTGATGGCGGCAGGGACTATGGCTACACCTTC. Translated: CASSDGGRDYGYTF.

CDR3 region: CASRGTSGTDTQYF. Here the CDR3 DNA reads TGTGCCAGCAGGGGGACTAGCGGCACAGATACGCAGTATTTT. V gene TRBV2 combines with J gene TRBJ2-3; TRBD2 matches 10 bases. The CDR3 length is 14 residues. V dropped 6 bases and J dropped 1; count of bases not matched to a gene: 1. CDR1 SNHLY and CDR2 FYNNEI come from the germline V gene.

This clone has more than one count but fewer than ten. CDR3 region: CASSQDGGTGGSPLHF. The CDR3 bases are TGTGCCAGCAGCCAAGACGGGGGGACAGGCGGTTCACCCCTCCACTTT. The rearrangement uses TRBV4-2 and TRBJ1-6; 8 nucleotides line up with TRBD1. The V gene's germline CDR1 is LGHNA and CDR2 YNFKEQ. The CDR3 length is 16 residues. Unmatched junction bases numbered 7, after V lost 0 bases and J lost 9 bases.

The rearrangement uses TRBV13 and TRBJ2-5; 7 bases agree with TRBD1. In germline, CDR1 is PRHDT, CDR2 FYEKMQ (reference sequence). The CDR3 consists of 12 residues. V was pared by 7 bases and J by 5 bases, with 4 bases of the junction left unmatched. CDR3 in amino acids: CASTDRVETQYF. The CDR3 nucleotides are TGTGCCAGCACCGACAGGGTGGAGACCCAGTACTTC.

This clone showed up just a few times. DNA of the CDR3: TGTGCCAGCAGCCCAGGGTCCGCTGAAGCTTTCTTT. Translating gives CASSPGSAEAFF. V is TRBV7-9 and J is TRBJ1-1; D may be TRBD1 (5 bases). The germline V and J ends were trimmed by 5 bases and 6 bases, with 10 bases remaining between them. Germline CDR1 is SEHNR and CDR2 is FQNEAQ (reference sequence). The CDR3 runs 12 residues.

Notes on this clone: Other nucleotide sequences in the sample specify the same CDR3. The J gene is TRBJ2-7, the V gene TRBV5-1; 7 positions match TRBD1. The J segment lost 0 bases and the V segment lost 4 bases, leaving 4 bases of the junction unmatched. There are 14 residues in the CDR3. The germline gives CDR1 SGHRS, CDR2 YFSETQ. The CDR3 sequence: CASSTTGTSYEQYF. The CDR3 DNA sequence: TGCGCCAGCAGCACGACAGGGACCTCCTACGAGCAGTACTTC.

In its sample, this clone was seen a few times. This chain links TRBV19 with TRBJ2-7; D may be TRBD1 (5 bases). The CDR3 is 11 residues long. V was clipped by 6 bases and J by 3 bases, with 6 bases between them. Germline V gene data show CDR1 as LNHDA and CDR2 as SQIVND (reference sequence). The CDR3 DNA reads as TGTGCCAGTAGCACAGGCTACGAGCAGTACTTC. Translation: CASSTGYEQYF.

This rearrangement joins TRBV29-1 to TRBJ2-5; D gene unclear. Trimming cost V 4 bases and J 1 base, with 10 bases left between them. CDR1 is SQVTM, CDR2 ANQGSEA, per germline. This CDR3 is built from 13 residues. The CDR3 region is CSVARSFQETQYF. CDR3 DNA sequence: TGCAGCGTTGCCAGGAGTTTCCAAGAGACCCAGTACTTC.

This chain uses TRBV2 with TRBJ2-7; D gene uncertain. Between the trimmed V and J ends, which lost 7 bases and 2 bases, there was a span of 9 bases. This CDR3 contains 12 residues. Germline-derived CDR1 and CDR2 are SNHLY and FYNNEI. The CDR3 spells CASTQLTYEQYF. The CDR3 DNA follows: TGTGCCAGCACCCAACTGACCTACGAGCAGTACTTC.

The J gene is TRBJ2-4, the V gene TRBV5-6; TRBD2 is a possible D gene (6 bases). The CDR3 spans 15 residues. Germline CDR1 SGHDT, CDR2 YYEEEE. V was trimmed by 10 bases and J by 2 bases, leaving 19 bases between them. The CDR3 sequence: CAREKGRGTKNIQYF. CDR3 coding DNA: TGTGCCCGCGAGAAAGGGCGGGGAACCAAAAACATTCAGTACTTC.

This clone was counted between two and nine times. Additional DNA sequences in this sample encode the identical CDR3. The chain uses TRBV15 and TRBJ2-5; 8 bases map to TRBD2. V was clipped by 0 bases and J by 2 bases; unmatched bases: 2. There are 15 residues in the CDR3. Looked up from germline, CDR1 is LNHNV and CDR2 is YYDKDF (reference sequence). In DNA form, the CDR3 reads TGTGCCACCAGCAGAGATCGCGGGGGGCAAGAGACCCAGTACTTC. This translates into CATSRDRGGQETQYF.

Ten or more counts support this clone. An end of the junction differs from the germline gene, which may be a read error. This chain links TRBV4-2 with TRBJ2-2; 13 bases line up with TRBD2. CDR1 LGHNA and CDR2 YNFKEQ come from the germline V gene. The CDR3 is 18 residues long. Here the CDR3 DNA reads TGTGCCAGCAGCGAAGAGACTAGCGGGGGGATGAACACCGGGGAGCTGTTTTTT. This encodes CASSEETSGGMNTGELFF.

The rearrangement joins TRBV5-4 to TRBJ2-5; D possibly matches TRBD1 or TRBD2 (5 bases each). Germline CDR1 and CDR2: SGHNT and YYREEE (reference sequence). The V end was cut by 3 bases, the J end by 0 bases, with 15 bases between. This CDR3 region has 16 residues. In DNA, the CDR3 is TGTGCCAGCAGCTCGCGACTAACAGGAAACCAAGAGACCCAGTACTTC. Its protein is CASSSRLTGNQETQYF.

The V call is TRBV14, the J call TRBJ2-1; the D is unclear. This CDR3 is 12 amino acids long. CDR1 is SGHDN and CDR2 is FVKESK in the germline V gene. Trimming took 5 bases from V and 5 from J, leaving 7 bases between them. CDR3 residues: CASSFQDNEQFF. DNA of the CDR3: TGTGCCAGCAGCTTTCAAGACAATGAGCAGTTCTTC.

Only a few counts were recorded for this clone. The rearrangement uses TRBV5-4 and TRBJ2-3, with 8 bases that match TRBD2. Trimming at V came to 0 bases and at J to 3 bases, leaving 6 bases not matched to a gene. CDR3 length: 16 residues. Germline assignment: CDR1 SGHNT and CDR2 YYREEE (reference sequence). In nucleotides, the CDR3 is TGTGCCAGCAGCTTGGCAGCCGGGGGGGCGACAGATACGCAGTATTTT. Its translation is CASSLAAGGATDTQYF.

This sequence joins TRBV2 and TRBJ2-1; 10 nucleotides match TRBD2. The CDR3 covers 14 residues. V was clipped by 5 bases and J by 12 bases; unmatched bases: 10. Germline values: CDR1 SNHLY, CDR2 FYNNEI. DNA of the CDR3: TGTGCCAGCAGTCCCCTCCCAGCTAGCGGGGGGCAGTTCTTC. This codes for CASSPLPASGGQFF. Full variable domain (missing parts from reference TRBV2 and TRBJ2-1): EPEVTQTPSHQVTQMGQEVILRCVPISNHLYFYWYRQILGQKVEFLVSFYNNEISEKSEIFDDQFSVERPDGSNFTLKIRSTKLEDSAMYFCASSPLPASGGQFFGPGTRLTVL.

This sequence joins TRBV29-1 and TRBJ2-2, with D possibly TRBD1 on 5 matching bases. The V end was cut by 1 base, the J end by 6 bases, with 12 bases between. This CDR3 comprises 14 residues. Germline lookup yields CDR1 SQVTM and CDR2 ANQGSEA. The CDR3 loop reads CSVEGGPSSGELFF. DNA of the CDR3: TGCAGCGTTGAAGGGGGCCCCTCGTCCGGGGAGCTGTTTTTT.

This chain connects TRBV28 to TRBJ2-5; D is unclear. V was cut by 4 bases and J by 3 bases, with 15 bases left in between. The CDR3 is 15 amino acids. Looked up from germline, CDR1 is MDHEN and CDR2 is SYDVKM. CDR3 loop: CASSSRRGLKETQYF. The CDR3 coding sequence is TGTGCCAGCAGTTCCCGCCGAGGCTTGAAAGAGACCCAGTACTTC.

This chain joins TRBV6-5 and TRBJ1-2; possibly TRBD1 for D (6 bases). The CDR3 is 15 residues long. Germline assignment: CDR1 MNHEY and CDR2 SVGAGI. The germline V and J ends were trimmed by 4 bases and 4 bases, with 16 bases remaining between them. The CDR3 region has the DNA TGTGCCAGCAGTTCAAATGACAGGACAGCCTATGGCTACACCTTC. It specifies CASSSNDRTAYGYTF.

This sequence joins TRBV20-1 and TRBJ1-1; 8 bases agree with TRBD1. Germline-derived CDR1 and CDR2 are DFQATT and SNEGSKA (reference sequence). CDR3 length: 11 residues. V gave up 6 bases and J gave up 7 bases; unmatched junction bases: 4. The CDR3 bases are TGCAGTGCAGCAGGGACAGGTGAAGCTTTCTTT. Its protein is CSAAGTGEAFF.

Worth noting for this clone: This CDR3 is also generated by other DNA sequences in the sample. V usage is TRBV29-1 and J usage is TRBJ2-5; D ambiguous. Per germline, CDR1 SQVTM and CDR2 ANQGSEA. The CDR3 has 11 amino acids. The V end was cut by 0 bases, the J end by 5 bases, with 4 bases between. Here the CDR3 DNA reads TGCAGCGTTGAAGAGCTGGAGACCCAGTACTTC. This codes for CSVEELETQYF.

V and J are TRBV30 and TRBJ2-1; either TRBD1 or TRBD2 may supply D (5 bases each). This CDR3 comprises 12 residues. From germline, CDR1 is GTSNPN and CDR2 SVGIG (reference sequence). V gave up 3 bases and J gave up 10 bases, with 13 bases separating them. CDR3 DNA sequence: TGTGCCTGGAGCGACTCCGGGACCGAGCAGTTCTTC. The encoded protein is CAWSDSGTEQFF. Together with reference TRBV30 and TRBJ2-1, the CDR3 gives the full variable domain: SQTIHQWPATLVQPVGSPLSLECTVEGTSNPNLYWYRQAAGRGLQLLFYSVGIGQISSEVPQNLSASRPQDRQFILSSKKLLLSDSGFYLCAWSDSGTEQFFGPGTRLTVL.

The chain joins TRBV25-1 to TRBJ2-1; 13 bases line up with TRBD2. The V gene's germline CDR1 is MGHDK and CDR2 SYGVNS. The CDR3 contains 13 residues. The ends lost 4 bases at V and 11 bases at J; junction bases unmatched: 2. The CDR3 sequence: CASSVGLAGQQFF. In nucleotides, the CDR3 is TGTGCCAGCAGTGTGGGACTAGCGGGACAGCAGTTCTTC.